The 30 T cell receptor beta chains below all came from one sample that was sequenced in a study of blood T cell repertoires in COVID-19. Sequencing was performed with immunoSEQ multiplex PCR; in TCRdb, only in-frame clones are kept and a portion is missing. Found here are fewer than 250,000 clones, approximately 90% of them singletons; the top ten hold 0.87%. The specimen sequenced was PBMCs or T cells enriched from blood (not recorded which). These receptors were obtained from a man aged 45-60 years who had been exposed to COVID-19.

This chain connects TRBV27 to TRBJ2-1, with TRBD1 identical over 9 bases. This CDR3 has 15 residues. V lost 4 bases and J lost 9; bases outside the gene matches: 10. Germline CDR1 and CDR2: MNHEY and SMNVEV (reference sequence). CDR3 amino acids: CASSWGTGLWSEQFF. In nucleotides, the CDR3 is TGTGCCAGCAGTTGGGGGACAGGGCTGTGGAGTGAGCAGTTCTTC.

This sequence joins TRBV18 and TRBJ2-3, with D possibly being TRBD2 (6 bases). Trimming removed 5 bases from V and 4 bases from J, with 10 bases in between. There are 13 residues in the CDR3. In germline, CDR1 is KGHSH, CDR2 LQKENI. CDR3 sequence reads: CASSRAGSDTQYF. CDR3 in DNA: TGTGCCAGCTCAAGGGCGGGGTCAGATACGCAGTATTTT.

V gene TRBV2 combines with J gene TRBJ2-7, with TRBD1 matching over 8 bases. The J segment lost 4 bases and the V segment lost 8 bases, leaving 4 bases of the junction unmatched. The CDR3 spans 12 residues. Germline values: CDR1 SNHLY, CDR2 FYNNEI. As DNA, the CDR3 is TGTGCCAGCTCCAGGGGGCTATACGAGCAGTACTTC. It translates to CASSRGLYEQYF.

This chain connects TRBV7-3 to TRBJ2-1; 12 positions agree with TRBD2. V shed 4 bases, J shed 8 bases, and the junction held 12 bases outside the gene matches. The CDR3 covers 17 residues. Germline assignment: CDR1 SGHTA and CDR2 FQGTGA. For the CDR3, the DNA is TGTGCCAGCAGCTCGGGACTAGCGGGCGGTGTGGGAGATGAGCAGTTCTTC. Translating gives CASSSGLAGGVGDEQFF.

This chain joins TRBV6-5 and TRBJ2-3; no reliable D call. Trimming pared 6 bases from V and 3 bases from J, leaving 7 bases between. This CDR3 has 12 residues. Per the germline V gene, CDR1 is MNHEY and CDR2 is SVGAGI. The DNA of the CDR3 is TGTGCCAGCAGCCACGGTACAGATACGCAGTATTTT. It translates to CASSHGTDTQYF.

The rearrangement links TRBV11-2 to TRBJ2-7, with D perhaps TRBD1 (5 bases). The CDR3 sequence is 15 residues long. Germline lookup yields CDR1 SGHAT and CDR2 FQNNGV. V was pared by 1 base and J by 0 bases, with 10 bases between. The CDR3 DNA reads as TGTGCCAGCAGCTTAGTTGGTACAGGCTCCTACGAGCAGTACTTC. Protein product: CASSLVGTGSYEQYF.

The chain couples TRBV9 to TRBJ2-7, with TRBD1 identical over 7 bases. Per germline, CDR1 SGDLS and CDR2 YYNGEE. V lost 3 bases and J lost 6; bases outside the gene matches: 6. The CDR3 is 13 residues long. CDR3: CASSAAGGREQYF. The CDR3 nucleotides are TGTGCCAGCAGCGCAGCAGGGGGACGCGAGCAGTACTTC.

This chain joins TRBV4-1 and TRBJ1-4, with TRBD1 matching over 9 bases. The CDR3 contains 16 residues. The germline gives CDR1 MGHRA, CDR2 YSYEKL. V was pared by 6 bases and J by 1 base, with 6 bases of the junction left unmatched. CDR3 residues: CASSRDRAGTNEKLFF. The CDR3 DNA reads as TGCGCCAGCAGTCGGGACAGGGCAGGAACTAATGAAAAACTGTTTTTT.

The chain has TRBV7-2 and TRBJ2-3; weak D call: TRBD2 (5 bases). The CDR3 has 14 residues. V lost 8 bases to trimming and J lost 2 bases, with 14 bases between them. The germline V gene has CDR1 SGHTA and CDR2 FQGNSA. CDR3 nucleotides: TGTGCCAGCGGACTTTCCATAATCACAGATACGCAGTATTTT. Amino acids: CASGLSIITDTQYF.

This chain links TRBV7-9 with TRBJ2-3; no clear D gene. This CDR3 is 14 amino acids long. Per germline, CDR1 SEHNR and CDR2 FQNEAQ (reference sequence). Trimming shortened V by 1 base and J by 2 bases, and 7 bases separated the two germline ends. The CDR3 is CASSLGQDTDTQYF. CDR3 bases: TGTGCCAGCAGCTTAGGTCAGGACACAGATACGCAGTATTTT. Supplemented by reference TRBV7-9 and TRBJ2-3, the full variable domain reads DTGVSQNPRHKITKRGQNVTFRCDPISEHNRLYWYRQTLGQGPEFLTYFQNEAQLEKSRLLSDRFSAERPKGSFSTLEIQRTEQGDSAMYLCASSLGQDTDTQYFGPGTRLTVL.

CDR3 bases: TGCGCCAGCAGCTCGAGAGGAGATGACTACGAGCAGTACTTC. Amino acid sequence: CASSSRGDDYEQYF. The genes are TRBV5-1 and TRBJ2-7; no definite D call. The CDR3 consists of 14 residues. The germline V and J ends were trimmed by 3 bases and 3 bases, with 13 bases remaining between them. CDR1 is SGHRS and CDR2 is YFSETQ in the germline V gene.

V usage is TRBV27 and J usage is TRBJ1-2; tentative D call: TRBD1 (5 bases). CDR3 length equals 14 residues. V gave up 5 bases and J gave up 7 bases, with 17 bases separating them. The germline gives CDR1 MNHEY, CDR2 SMNVEV (reference sequence). CDR3 DNA: TGTGCCAGCAGTCCGACGTGGGGGGATTCTGGCTACACCTTC. Translating it yields CASSPTWGDSGYTF.

V is TRBV19 and J is TRBJ2-5; 7 bases map to TRBD2. Germline CDR1 and CDR2: LNHDA and SQIVND (reference sequence). The trim removed 10 bases at V and 5 bases at J, leaving 13 bases unmatched. This CDR3 region has 14 residues. The CDR3 DNA sequence: TGTGCCACCGGGAGGCGGGGCGGACGGGAGACCCAGTACTTC. Translated: CATGRRGGRETQYF.

J is TRBJ1-3 and V is TRBV6-1, with D maybe TRBD1 (5 bases). Looked up from germline, CDR1 is MNHNS and CDR2 is SASEGT. There are 15 residues in the CDR3. V was pared by 2 bases and J by 0 bases, with 8 bases between. CDR3 sequence reads: CASSEWGGSGNTIYF. CDR3 in DNA: TGTGCCAGCAGTGAATGGGGGGGCTCTGGAAACACCATATATTTT.

The V and J genes are TRBV30 and TRBJ2-3; possible D gene TRBD1, 5 bases. The CDR3 spans 15 residues. The germline V gene encodes CDR1 GTSNPN and CDR2 SVGIG (reference sequence). V lost 5 bases to trimming and J lost 0 bases, with 15 bases between them. The CDR3, as DNA: TGTGCCTGGGCCCTCGACAGCTACAGCACAGATACGCAGTATTTT. Residues: CAWALDSYSTDTQYF.

The gene calls are TRBV5-4 and TRBJ2-7; 8 nucleotides align to TRBD2. Trimming cost V 1 base and J 3 bases; bases outside gene matches: 6. Germline V CDR1 and CDR2: SGHNT, YYREEE (reference sequence). The CDR3 is 15 residues long. The DNA for the CDR3 is TGTGCCAGCAGCTTGACTAGCGGATACGACTACGAGCAGTACGTC. Amino acid sequence: CASSLTSGYDYEQYV.

The rearrangement links TRBV2 to TRBJ2-1, with 10 bases aligning to TRBD2. Germline trimming cut 4 bases from V and 14 bases from J; bases unmatched to any gene: 8. The CDR3 spans 13 residues. In germline, CDR1 is SNHLY, CDR2 FYNNEI. The CDR3 bases are TGTGCCAGCAGTGTCGTAGCGGGAGGAGGAGAGTTCTTC. It translates to CASSVVAGGGEFF.

The chain has TRBV2 and TRBJ1-2, with 11 bases fitting TRBD1. From germline, CDR1 is SNHLY and CDR2 FYNNEI. CDR3 length equals 16 residues. The V segment lost 5 bases and the J segment 8 bases; nucleotides outside the gene matches: 13. The CDR3 reads CASSPTWTGGTSGYTF. The CDR3 region has the DNA TGTGCCAGCAGTCCTACTTGGACAGGGGGCACGTCCGGCTACACCTTC.

CDR3: CASSMLEGRTSGPYSFYEQYV. Written as DNA, the CDR3 is TGTGCCAGTAGTATGTTGGAGGGGAGGACTAGCGGGCCCTATTCCTTCTACGAGCAGTACGTC. The chain has TRBV19 and TRBJ2-7; 11 bases match TRBD2. CDR1 and CDR2 from the germline V gene are LNHDA and SQIVND (reference sequence). The CDR3 is 21 residues long. The ends lost 3 bases at V and 3 bases at J; junction bases unmatched: 22.

The rearrangement uses TRBV30 and TRBJ1-6, with D tentatively TRBD1 (5 bases). The CDR3 extends over 13 amino acids. In germline, CDR1 is GTSNPN, CDR2 SVGIG (reference sequence). V shed 4 bases and J shed 10 bases, with 14 bases lying between them. This CDR3 reads CAWTRGAGSPLHF. CDR3 in DNA: TGTGCCTGGACCCGCGGGGCCGGCTCACCCCTCCACTTT.

The rearrangement joins TRBV4-1 to TRBJ1-5, with 7 bases identical to TRBD1. V gave up 4 bases and J gave up 4 bases; unmatched junction bases: 7. From germline, CDR1 is MGHRA and CDR2 YSYEKL. This CDR3 spans 15 amino acids. This chain's CDR3 is CASSRDDRENQPQHF. The CDR3 DNA reads TGCGCCAGCAGCCGGGATGACAGGGAAAATCAGCCCCAGCATTTT.

V usage is TRBV11-3 and J usage is TRBJ2-1; 10 positions match TRBD2. Per the germline V gene, CDR1 is SGHNT and CDR2 is YENEEA. The CDR3 has 15 residues. V shed 3 bases, J shed 7 bases, and the junction held 6 bases outside the gene matches. The CDR3 bases are TGTGCCAGCAGCTTTCTAGCGGGAGTTTTGAATGAGCAGTTCTTC. It codes for CASSFLAGVLNEQFF.

The chain joins TRBV4-1 to TRBJ2-5; 8 nucleotides line up with TRBD1. The CDR3 length is 14 residues. Germline V lookup: CDR1 MGHRA, CDR2 YSYEKL. The trim removed 0 bases at V and 8 bases at J, leaving 5 bases unmatched. CDR3 coding DNA: TGCGCCAGCAGCCAAGATATACAGGGGGGAACCCAGTACTTC. Translating it yields CASSQDIQGGTQYF.

V is TRBV11-2 and J is TRBJ2-3; the match to TRBD2 covers 8 bases. V lost 4 bases, J lost 6 bases, and 6 bases stayed unmatched. CDR3 size: 14 residues. Germline V gives CDR1 SGHAT, CDR2 FQNNGV. The CDR3 protein is CASSYSGGWDTQYF. DNA for the CDR3: TGTGCCAGCAGCTATTCGGGGGGGTGGGATACGCAGTATTTT.

The chain couples TRBV4-1 to TRBJ2-2, with 10 positions matching TRBD2. V was pared by 5 bases and J by 5 bases, with 8 bases of the junction left unmatched. CDR1 MGHRA and CDR2 YSYEKL come from the germline V gene. This CDR3 spans 16 amino acids. This CDR3 is CASSAPSGSVTGELFF. DNA for the CDR3: TGCGCCAGCAGCGCCCCTAGCGGGAGCGTGACCGGGGAGCTGTTTTTT.

This rearrangement joins TRBV19 to TRBJ1-2; 7 bases fit TRBD1. The germline gives CDR1 LNHDA, CDR2 SQIVND (reference sequence). CDR3 length: 15 residues. The trim removed 3 bases at V and 1 base at J, leaving 5 bases unmatched. The chain's CDR3 is CASSMAGGHNYGYTF. The DNA of the CDR3 is TGTGCCAGTAGTATGGCAGGGGGGCATAACTATGGCTACACCTTC.

The rearrangement uses TRBV28 and TRBJ2-3, with 9 bases matching TRBD2. The germline CDR1 and CDR2 sequences are MDHEN and SYDVKM. The CDR3 loop spans 15 amino acids. Trimming removed 5 bases from V and 4 bases from J; junction bases left unmatched: 7. CDR3 in amino acids: CASSLSGGWADTQYF. DNA for the CDR3: TGTGCCAGCAGTCTAAGCGGGGGGTGGGCAGATACGCAGTATTTT.

The rearrangement links TRBV28 to TRBJ1-1; D not certain. Per the germline V gene, CDR1 is MDHEN and CDR2 is SYDVKM. V dropped 3 bases and J dropped 0 bases, with 14 bases sitting between them. The CDR3 length is 16 residues. The chain's CDR3 is CASSLASFTVNTEAFF. The DNA of the CDR3 is TGTGCCAGCAGTTTGGCGAGTTTCACAGTGAACACTGAAGCTTTCTTT.

The chain has TRBV28 and TRBJ2-7; D is possibly TRBD2 (6 bases). V was pared by 5 bases and J by 1 base, with 12 bases between. This CDR3 comprises 14 residues. Germline CDR1 reads MDHEN; CDR2 reads SYDVKM. CDR3 nucleotides: TGTGCCAGCAGTAGTCCGGGAGAGTCCTACGAGCAGTACGTC. This sequence encodes CASSSPGESYEQYV.

CDR3 residues: CASSQLTSVVGELFF. CDR3 in DNA: TGTGCCAGCAGCCAACTGACTAGCGTGGTCGGGGAGCTGTTTTTT. The gene calls are TRBV4-2 and TRBJ2-2; 8 positions agree with TRBD2. The CDR3 contains 15 residues. Germline assignment: CDR1 LGHNA and CDR2 YNFKEQ. The V segment lost 2 bases and the J segment 7 bases; nucleotides outside the gene matches: 6.